The 14 T cell receptor beta chains below were found in one sample sequenced in a study of shared T cell receptors in the human thymus. Here immunoSEQ multiplex PCR was the method, and the copy in TCRdb shows in-frame clones only, minus some. Of roughly 500,000 clones in the sample, around three quarters were seen once. These data were also filed under a second study, of human thymus T cells.

Source material: thymocytes. All receptors come from a boy in the first two years of life with a congenital heart defect.

The genes are TRBV4-1 and TRBJ2-7, with TRBD2 matching 12 bases. With V trimmed by 3 bases and J by 2 bases, 5 bases remained unmatched. From germline, CDR1 is MGHRA and CDR2 YSYEKL. The CDR3 is made up of 16 amino acids. The CDR3 region is CASSQAGLAGPYEQYF. DNA of the CDR3: TGCGCCAGCAGCCAGGCGGGACTAGCGGGTCCCTACGAGCAGTACTTC.

The chain couples TRBV11-1 to TRBJ1-2, with TRBD1 identical over 9 bases. This CDR3 contains 15 residues. Germline CDR1 reads SGHAT; CDR2 reads FQDESV (reference sequence). V shed 3 bases, J shed 4 bases, and the junction held 6 bases outside the gene matches. The CDR3, as DNA: TGTGCCAGCAGCTTTAAAGGGACAGGGAGCTATGGCTACACCTTC. Its translation is CASSFKGTGSYGYTF.

The chain recombines TRBV10-1 with TRBJ2-3; the match to TRBD2 covers 10 bases. The CDR3 totals 23 residues. J was trimmed by 0 bases and V by 7 bases; bases with no gene match: 28. Germline CDR1 WNHNN, CDR2 SYGVQD (reference sequence). The CDR3 DNA follows: TGCGCCAGCACTTCAGAAGCCGGGACGCAAATCGGTACTAGCGGGACGAGCACAGATACGCAGTATTTT. Encoded protein: CASTSEAGTQIGTSGTSTDTQYF.

V and J are TRBV27 and TRBJ2-2, with 8 bases matching TRBD2. Germline loops: CDR1 MNHEY, CDR2 SMNVEV (reference sequence). There are 17 residues in the CDR3. The junction had 14 bases not matched to a gene; V was cut back by 6 bases and J by 5 bases. The CDR3 DNA reads TGTGCCAGCAGCCGCCAGATAGCGGGATCGGGTACCGGGGAGCTGTTTTTT. This encodes CASSRQIAGSGTGELFF.

The chain links TRBV5-1 to TRBJ1-5, with 7 bases matching TRBD1. Germline V gene data show CDR1 as SGHRS and CDR2 as YFSETQ. The CDR3 spans 16 residues. After removal of 0 bases from V and 1 base from J, the junction contained 4 bases not matched to a gene. The CDR3 reads CASSLAQTGSNQPQHF. The CDR3 DNA follows: TGCGCCAGCAGCTTGGCTCAGACAGGGAGCAATCAGCCCCAGCATTTT.

This rearrangement joins TRBV29-1 to TRBJ2-5; D gene uncertain. The germline gives CDR1 SQVTM, CDR2 ANQGSEA. Trimming removed 7 bases from V and 8 bases from J, with 17 bases in between. CDR3 length: 12 amino acids. For the CDR3, the DNA is TGCAGCGCCGCCCCGACATCGGTAACCCAGTACTTC. This translates into CSAAPTSVTQYF.

The rearrangement joins TRBV14 to TRBJ1-2; TRBD1 is a possible D gene (6 bases). Germline CDR1 and CDR2: SGHDN and FVKESK. The V and J ends lost 1 base and 0 bases respectively, with 18 bases between them. The CDR3 spans 18 residues. CDR3 protein: CASSQATGPLTPNYGYTF. CDR3 coding DNA: TGTGCCAGCAGCCAAGCGACAGGTCCCTTAACGCCTAACTATGGCTACACCTTC. Based on the CDR3 plus reference TRBV14 and TRBJ1-2, the full variable domain is EAGVTQFPSHSVIEKGQTVTLRCDPISGHDNLYWYRRVMGKEIKFLLHFVKESKQDESGMPNNRFLAERTGGTYSTLKVQPAELEDSGVYFCASSQATGPLTPNYGYTFGSGTRLTVV.

This clone was detected only once. The genes are TRBV4-1 and TRBJ2-7; 11 nucleotides agree with TRBD2. Germline-derived CDR1 and CDR2 are MGHRA and YSYEKL. This CDR3 is 18 amino acids long. V lost 0 bases and J lost 2; bases outside the gene matches: 9. The CDR3: CASSQESLAGVPPYEQYF. CDR3 sequence (DNA): TGCGCCAGCAGCCAAGAATCACTAGCGGGAGTACCACCCTACGAGCAGTACTTC.

The chain is built from TRBV7-9 and TRBJ2-3; unclear D gene. The V and J ends lost 4 bases and 12 bases respectively, with 14 bases between them. The CDR3 has 12 residues. Germline V lookup: CDR1 SEHNR, CDR2 FQNEAQ (reference sequence). The CDR3 reads CASSCDQVIQYF. The CDR3 nucleotides read TGTGCCAGCAGCTGCGATCAGGTGATCCAGTATTTT. The full variable domain, in which reference TRBV7-9 and TRBJ2-3 provide the parts outside the CDR3, is DTGVSQNPRHKITKRGQNVTFRCDPISEHNRLYWYRQTLGQGPEFLTYFQNEAQLEKSRLLSDRFSAERPKGSFSTLEIQRTEQGDSAMYLCASSCDQVIQYFGPGTRLTVL.

The chain employs TRBV5-4 and TRBJ2-1; 9 positions agree with TRBD1. The CDR3 extends over 14 amino acids. J gave up 6 bases and V 6 bases, and 7 bases lay outside the gene matches. Germline lookup yields CDR1 SGHNT and CDR2 YYREEE (reference sequence). Written as DNA, the CDR3 is TGTGCCAGCACGACAGGGGGGGATGGCAATGAGCAGTTCTTC. It yields the protein CASTTGGDGNEQFF.

This chain links TRBV6-6 with TRBJ1-3; D is possibly TRBD1 (6 bases). The length of the CDR3 is 14 residues. The V end was cut by 6 bases, the J end by 2 bases, with 11 bases between. From germline, CDR1 is MNHNY and CDR2 SVGAGI (reference sequence). The CDR3 reads CASRDRPTGNTIYF. The DNA for the CDR3 is TGTGCCAGCAGAGACAGGCCAACTGGAAACACCATATATTTT.

The rearrangement joins TRBV29-1 to TRBJ1-2, with D maybe TRBD1 (5 bases). Deletions cut 5 bases from V and 7 bases from J, with 17 bases between. Germline lookup yields CDR1 SQVTM and CDR2 ANQGSEA. The CDR3 has 13 amino acids. In DNA, the CDR3 is TGCAGCGTTCGAACCAGGGAACGTCGTGGCTACACCTTC. It is translated as CSVRTRERRGYTF.

Here the CDR3 reads CASSQDNRGQQYF. CDR3 DNA sequence: TGCGCCAGCAGCCAAGATAACAGGGGACAACAGTACTTC. The chain has TRBV4-1 and TRBJ2-7; TRBD1 matches 7 bases. V was pared by 0 bases and J by 10 bases, with 6 bases of the junction left unmatched. The CDR3 spans 13 residues. CDR1 is MGHRA and CDR2 is YSYEKL in the germline V gene.

V and J are TRBV7-2 and TRBJ2-3; D unresolved. Trimming shortened V by 0 bases and J by 2 bases, and 9 bases separated the two germline ends. This CDR3 is 15 amino acids long. CDR1 SGHTA and CDR2 FQGNSA come from the germline V gene. This chain's CDR3 is CASSLALTPTDTQYF. CDR3 in DNA: TGTGCCAGCAGCTTAGCACTAACTCCCACAGATACGCAGTATTTT.